Listed below are T cell receptor beta chains from one sample, sequenced in a study of CD8 T cells in ankylosing spondylitis. TCRdb ran MiXCR on the 5' RACE reads and lists one entry per CDR3 protein. The data hold hundreds of thousands of distinct CDR3 sequences, with more than 9.5% observed a single time. The sample comprised blood, either unsorted or a sorted T cell fraction (not recorded which). These receptors were taken from a male donor with ankylosing spondylitis. CDR3s include the opening cysteine and the closing phenylalanine or tryptophan. Fields, in order: D gene, J gene, V gene, clone size, CDR3 protein. A D gene is named only where the DNA matches it firmly. Expanded clones get a size class; other rows say once, few or many, or leave the size out.

- TRBJ1-3 TRBV20-1 few CSARTPAGNTIYF
- TRBJ2-2 TRBV5-4 few CASSSRTGPFNTGELFF
- TRBJ1-1 TRBV20-1 - CSASGSGSEAFF
- TRBJ2-1 TRBV29-1 few CSVARDFNEQFF
- TRBJ2-3 TRBV28 - CASSPTPPGARDTDTQYF
- TRBJ2-1 TRBV2 - CASTESLGPSNEQFF
- TRBJ2-1 TRBV20-1 - CSARFIQGLGEQFF
TRBD2 TRBJ2-1 TRBV20-1 - CSARGDSGGSYFNEQFF
- TRBJ2-4 TRBV7-9 many CASHAGEGNIQYF
TRBD1 TRBJ1-5 TRBV4-1 - CASSRPDRANQPQHF
TRBD1 TRBJ1-1 TRBV12-3/TRBV12-4 few CASSPDRTEAFF
TRBD1 TRBJ1-4 TRBV24-1 many CATSETGIEKLFF
TRBD1 TRBJ2-5 TRBV29-1 few CSVETRDRQETQYF
- TRBJ1-1 TRBV19 - CASTSGGGTEAFF
TRBD1 TRBJ2-6 TRBV29-1 - CSGGTVSSGANVLTF
TRBD2 TRBJ2-3 TRBV4-1 few CASSRSHWGGTRTDTQYF
- TRBJ2-3 TRBV27 few CASGFAGAYF
- TRBJ2-5 TRBV20-1 few CSARDLRGETQYF
- TRBJ2-3 TRBV10-3 many CAIGSGSPDTQYF
- TRBJ2-2 TRBV12-3/TRBV12-4 many CASSPGPDGGELFF
TRBD2 TRBJ2-1 TRBV11-2 few CASSLGFGRGPSWF
- TRBJ2-7 TRBV5-6 few CASSSLRVPGAEQYF
TRBD1 TRBJ2-3 TRBV5-1 few CASSLPPGQAYTDTQYF
- TRBJ2-1 TRBV5-1 - CASRGGGEEQFF
TRBD1 TRBJ2-1 TRBV7-2 - CASSPVDRGNEQFF
TRBD1 TRBJ1-1 TRBV11-2 few CASSLLGGQGAETEAFF
- TRBJ1-5 TRBV14 few CASSQDYIGRGPNQPQHF
TRBD2 TRBJ2-7 TRBV5-5 - CASSPGLVEQYF
- TRBJ1-4 TRBV7-9 - CASSWATAPTNEKLFF
- TRBJ1-2 TRBV7-9 few CASSPLEGPTHGYTF
- TRBJ2-3 TRBV19 - CASSIGQPGADTQYF
- TRBJ2-2 TRBV7-8 few CASSLRETGTGELFF
TRBD2 TRBJ2-5 TRBV5-1 many CASSLVPGLQETQYF
- TRBJ2-5 TRBV2 few CASSRRDTQETQYF
- TRBJ2-1 TRBV5-6 - CASSLSAEQFF
- TRBJ1-2 TRBV20-1 - CSASIQGSSYGYTF
TRBD2 TRBJ2-7 TRBV12-3/TRBV12-4 - CASSFKASGSEQYF
- TRBJ1-5 TRBV20-1 many CSASHHSNSNQPQHF
- TRBJ2-1 TRBV5-1 many CASSLTLGVDDNEQFF
- TRBJ2-7 TRBV14 few CASSQEGHVSSYEQYF
- TRBJ2-1 TRBV20-1 - CSARAGWYNEQFF
TRBD1 TRBJ1-1 TRBV5-6 - CARGAGTGLEAFF